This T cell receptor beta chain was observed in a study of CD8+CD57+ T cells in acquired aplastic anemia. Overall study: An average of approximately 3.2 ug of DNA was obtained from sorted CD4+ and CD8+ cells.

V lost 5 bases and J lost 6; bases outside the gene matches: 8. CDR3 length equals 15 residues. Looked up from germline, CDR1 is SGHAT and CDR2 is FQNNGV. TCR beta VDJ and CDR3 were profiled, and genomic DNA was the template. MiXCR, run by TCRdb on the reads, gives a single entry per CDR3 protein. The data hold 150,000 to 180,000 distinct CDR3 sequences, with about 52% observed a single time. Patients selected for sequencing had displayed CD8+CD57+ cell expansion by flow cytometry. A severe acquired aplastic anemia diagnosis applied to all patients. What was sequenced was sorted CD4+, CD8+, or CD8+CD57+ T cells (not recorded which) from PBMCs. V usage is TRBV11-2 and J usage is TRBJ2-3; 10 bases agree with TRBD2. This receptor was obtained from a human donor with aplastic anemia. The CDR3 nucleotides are TGTGCCAGCAGCCCCCCCGGGACTAGCGTGGATACGCAGTATTTT. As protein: CASSPPGTSVDTQYF.